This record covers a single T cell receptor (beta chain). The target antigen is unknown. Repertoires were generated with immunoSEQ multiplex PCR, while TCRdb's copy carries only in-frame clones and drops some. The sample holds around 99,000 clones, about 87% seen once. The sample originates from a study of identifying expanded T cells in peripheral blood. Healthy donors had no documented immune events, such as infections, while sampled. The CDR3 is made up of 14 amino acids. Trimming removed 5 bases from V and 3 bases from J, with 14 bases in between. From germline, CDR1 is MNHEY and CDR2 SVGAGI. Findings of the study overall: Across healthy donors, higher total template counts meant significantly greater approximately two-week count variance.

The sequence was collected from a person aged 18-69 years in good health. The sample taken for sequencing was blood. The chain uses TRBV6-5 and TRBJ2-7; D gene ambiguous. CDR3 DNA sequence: TGTGCCAGCAGTCCACTTTCACGTAACTACGAGCAGTACTTC. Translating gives CASSPLSRNYEQYF.